A single T cell receptor beta chain is shown here with its context. What this receptor recognizes is not known. The record has no base qualities; no much larger clone is one base away. In the prospective study, participants were roughly 18 to 100 years old, resided in about two dozen geographic areas of the United States, and were enrolled through a virtual design. To assign participants to cohorts, the prospective study relied on clinical history that participants themselves reported in a screening survey and a study questionnaire. For ImmuneRACE Cohort 3, a participant was defined as recovered based on two consecutive negative NP/OP PCR tests, clearance by a healthcare professional, or resolution of symptoms. Each participant in the prospective study had whole blood, serum and a nasopharyngeal or oropharyngeal swab collected by mobile phlebotomists. Prospective study participants could optionally give additional blood draws and questionnaires over a roughly 2-month period. Before DNA extraction, blood samples from the prospective study were shipped at room temperature or frozen.

This sample was included in a study of blood T cell repertoires in COVID-19 (TCRdb year 2020). For the study in its entirety: The collaborator samples originated in the United States, Italy and Spain and spanned the acute and convalescent phases of COVID-19. A freely available public database, intended as a resource for researchers studying the immune response to SARS-CoV-2, is where the repertoires were released. Sample metadata almost always included a de-identified subject ID, COVID-19 status, age in years and sex. The prospective study material was composed of cDNA or gDNA derived from T cells, B-cell-depleted T cells, or PBMCs. Where available, HLA class I and class II types were obtained from metadata supplied by the sample provider rather than from assay-based typing. Samples were obtained from the ongoing ImmuneRACE study (first 160 participants) and from 1,254 subjects provided by 6 global collaborators. Deeply sampled blood TCRbeta repertoires from subjects exposed to, actively infected with, or recovered from COVID-19 were included in the dataset.

Inclusive of the bounding cysteine and phenylalanine, the CDR3 is 14 residues long. The CDR3 DNA has 42 bases and is translated from base 1. CDR1 SGHTA and CDR2 FQGNSA were looked up in the germline V gene. V and J are truncated by 5 bases and 5 bases respectively, leaving an intervening sequence of 15 bases. TCRbeta CDR3 regions were amplified from genomic DNA using the immunoSEQ Assay, a bias-controlled multiplex PCR. In the original analysis: Nucleated cell counts per sample were estimated from amplification of reference gene primers within the assay. To quantify the absolute abundance of each unique TCRbeta CDR3 rearrangement, sequence reads were collapsed and filtered. For each sample, productive Simpson clonality was calculated by taking the square root of Simpson's diversity index across productive rearrangements. TCRdb obtained this table from immuneACCESS and retained in-frame rearrangements with V and J assigned. These tables miss some clones; where compared with another copy, unresolved V genes account for less than half of the shortfall, and the remainder is unexplained. The V and J calls and the clone size are those of that table, but D and trimming were determined from the DNA. This sample gives approximately 320,000 clones in total; more than 75% of them show up just once. The leading ten clones occupy roughly 2.6% of the sample.

Overall results and qualifications from the work: Clinical and demographic metadata were provided uncurated, with the amount varying by source and participant.

This TCR derives from a man aged 60-69 years who had recovered from COVID-19. Rearrangement joined TRBV7-2 to TRBJ2-5; no D gene call is confident. The sequenced sample consisted of PBMCs or T cells enriched from blood (not recorded which). The nucleotide sequence is given as TGTGCCAGCAGCCTGGTTGCGGCTCGGGAGACCCAGTACTTC. Its translation reads: CASSLVAARETQYF.